This TCR beta chain was found in a study of T cells in Graves' hyperthyroidism and ophthalmopathy. About the study: Peripheral blood was obtained at initial diagnosis, preceding any treatment.

The TCR beta CDR3 regions underwent amplification using RNA transcripts as the source. First-round RT-PCR with HTBI primers amplified the TCR CDR3 region. Each CDR3 protein gets one entry after TCRdb re-called the multiplex PCR reads with MiXCR. The repertoire holds 550,000 to 800,000 distinct CDR3 sequences, with roughly 17% as singletons. In its sample, this clonotype was seen many times. This CDR3 has 15 residues. The germline CDR1 and CDR2 sequences are GTSNPN and SVGIG (reference sequence). Trimming took 3 bases from V and 3 from J, leaving 17 bases between them. The V gene is TRBV30, the J gene TRBJ2-5, with D maybe TRBD1 (6 bases). Sequences were obtained from blood. The TCR was taken from a man aged 50-60 years with Graves' hyperthyroidism. CDR3 protein: CAWSTLVRGKETQYF. CDR3 bases: TGTGCCTGGAGCACCCTTGTTAGGGGGAAAGAGACCCAGTACTTC.